The 23 T cell receptor beta chains given below trace back to one sample, sequenced in a study of T cells after yellow fever vaccination. Using its own MiXCR run on the 5' RACE reads, TCRdb lists one record per CDR3 protein. The sample has about 320,000 distinct CDR3 sequences; around 7% are singletons. The sample here was PBMCs, taken roughly seven weeks after the first yellow fever vaccination. Every receptor here comes from a young man who received the YFV17D yellow fever vaccine.

This rearrangement joins TRBV11-2 to TRBJ2-2, with 10 bases that match TRBD2. Germline V lookup: CDR1 SGHAT, CDR2 FQNNGV. CDR3 size: 18 residues. With V trimmed by 1 base and J by 2 bases, 7 bases remained unmatched. CDR3 protein: CASSLGWLAGGNTGELFF. The CDR3 DNA reads TGTGCCAGCAGCTTAGGATGGTTAGCGGGGGGAAACACCGGGGAGCTGTTTTTT.

This clonotype was picked up a small number of times. V usage is TRBV18 and J usage is TRBJ1-1; D is ambiguous. The V end lost 4 bases, the J end lost 7 bases, and 10 bases lay between the germline ends. CDR1 and CDR2 from the germline V gene are KGHSH and LQKENI. The CDR3 length is 12 residues. CDR3 sequence: CASSQSRNEAFF. CDR3 in DNA: TGTGCCAGCTCACAGTCCCGTAATGAAGCTTTCTTT.

This clonotype was observed a handful of times. This sequence joins TRBV25-1 and TRBJ2-3; TRBD1 aligns across 9 bases. The germline CDR1 and CDR2 sequences are MGHDK and SYGVNS. The CDR3 is 18 residues long. Trimming removed 6 bases from V and 5 bases from J; junction bases left unmatched: 18. DNA for the CDR3: TGTGCCAGCAGCGAGACTCCGGGACAGGGTGAGGAGGGAGATACGCAGTATTTT. Translation: CASSETPGQGEEGDTQYF. The variable domain in full, completed from reference TRBV25-1 and TRBJ2-3, reads EADIYQTPRYLVIGTGKKITLECSQTMGHDKMYWYQQDPGMELHLIHYSYGVNSTEKGDLSSESTVSRIRTEHFPLTLESARPSHTSQYLCASSETPGQGEEGDTQYFGPGTRLTVL.

The sample holds a few counts of this clonotype. The V and J genes are TRBV7-6 and TRBJ2-1; D is possibly TRBD1 (6 bases). V lost 2 bases and J lost 0, with 11 bases in between. Germline-derived CDR1 and CDR2 are SGHVS and FNYEAQ. The CDR3 is 16 residues long. CDR3 residues: CASSLLQGSSYNEQFF. CDR3 in DNA: TGTGCCAGCAGCTTACTGCAGGGGAGCTCCTACAATGAGCAGTTCTTC.

The table lists this clonotype with many counts. The gene calls are TRBV5-1 and TRBJ2-1; no firm D call. The CDR3 runs 13 residues. With 4 bases removed from V and 9 bases from J, the gap between germline ends came to 14 bases. Germline V gives CDR1 SGHRS, CDR2 YFSETQ. CDR3 protein: CASSRVLVGEQFF. The CDR3 nucleotides read TGCGCCAGCAGCCGTGTTCTAGTGGGTGAGCAGTTCTTC.

This clonotype was observed a few times. The chain uses TRBV12-3 or TRBV12-4 and TRBJ1-2; unclear D gene. V was cut by 10 bases and J by 7 bases, with 19 bases left in between. The CDR3 sequence is 13 residues long. The CDR3 sequence is CATVSRLSGGYTF. DNA of the CDR3: TGTGCCACCGTCTCACGCCTCAGCGGTGGCTACACCTTC.

The V gene is TRBV20-1, the J gene TRBJ2-3; 13 bases are shared with TRBD2. Germline CDR1 is DFQATT and CDR2 is SNEGSKA (reference sequence). This CDR3 is 18 amino acids long. The ends lost 0 bases at V and 2 bases at J; junction bases unmatched: 8. The CDR3 here is CSAREQLAGGYVTDTQYF. The CDR3 region has the DNA TGCAGTGCTAGAGAGCAACTAGCGGGGGGGTATGTCACAGATACGCAGTATTTT.

The chain has TRBV6-2 or TRBV6-3 and TRBJ1-1; tentatively, D is TRBD1 (5 bases). CDR1 is MNHEY, CDR2 SVGEGT, per germline. V was cut by 2 bases and J by 10 bases, with 11 bases left in between. The length of the CDR3 is 12 residues. CDR3 in DNA: TGTGCCAGCAGTTACGGGGGATGGGGAGCTTTCTTT. Protein product: CASSYGGWGAFF.

This clonotype occurred many times. The gene calls are TRBV7-9 and TRBJ2-1; TRBD2 matches 8 bases. Per germline, CDR1 SEHNR and CDR2 FQNEAQ (reference sequence). After removal of 6 bases from V and 9 bases from J, the junction contained 4 bases not matched to a gene. This CDR3 has 12 residues. The CDR3 sequence is CASSLTSGEQFF. CDR3 coding DNA: TGTGCCAGCAGTCTTACTAGCGGTGAGCAGTTCTTC.

There are many counts of this clonotype. The chain employs TRBV7-2 and TRBJ1-5, with D unresolved. CDR3 length equals 13 residues. Per germline, CDR1 SGHTA and CDR2 FQGNSA. The V end was cut by 5 bases, the J end by 2 bases, with 7 bases between. CDR3 DNA sequence: TGTGCCAGCAGCCAAACGGGCAATCAGCCCCAGCATTTT. Translating gives CASSQTGNQPQHF.

The chain is built from TRBV6-5 and TRBJ2-1; unclear D gene. This CDR3 spans 16 amino acids. V gave up 2 bases and J gave up 8 bases, with 19 bases separating them. Per the germline V gene, CDR1 is MNHEY and CDR2 is SVGAGI. The CDR3 loop reads CASSYHGSPAGDEQFF. Here the CDR3 DNA reads TGTGCCAGCAGTTACCACGGGTCTCCAGCCGGCGATGAGCAGTTCTTC.

The CDR3 coding sequence is TGTGCCAGCAGATCCACAGGTTCAGGGTCCTACGAGCAGTACTTC. Residues: CASRSTGSGSYEQYF. The genes are TRBV28 and TRBJ2-7; D may be TRBD1 (5 bases). The CDR3 totals 15 residues. CDR1 and CDR2 (germline): MDHEN, SYDVKM. V was trimmed by 6 bases and J by 1 base, leaving 16 bases between them.

This clonotype appeared a few times. The gene calls are TRBV7-2 and TRBJ2-2; D possibly matches TRBD1 or TRBD2 (5 bases each). This CDR3 region has 15 residues. Germline CDR1 reads SGHTA; CDR2 reads FQGNSA. Trimming left V 5 bases short and J 1 base short, with 11 bases between. The CDR3 DNA reads as TGTGCCAGCAGCCGTGGGGGACGGAACACCGGGGAGCTGTTTTTT. Amino acid sequence: CASSRGGRNTGELFF.

Many counts were recorded for this clonotype. The chain has TRBV7-8 and TRBJ2-1, with D perhaps matching TRBD1 (5 bases). V dropped 2 bases and J dropped 9 bases, with 14 bases sitting between them. Germline V gives CDR1 SGHVS, CDR2 FQNEAQ. This CDR3 region has 14 residues. The CDR3, as DNA: TGTGCCAGCAGCTTAATAGGGGCCGATAGTGAGCAGTTCTTC. This translates into CASSLIGADSEQFF.

This clonotype appeared many times. CDR3: CASSPGGGNRDTIYF. The DNA of the CDR3 is TGTGCCAGCAGTCCTGGGGGGGGCAATAGAGACACCATATATTTT. The chain couples TRBV28 to TRBJ1-3; the D gene is possibly TRBD1 (6 bases). Trimming removed 5 bases at V and 8 bases at J, with 19 bases between. This CDR3 has 15 residues. CDR1 MDHEN and CDR2 SYDVKM come from the germline V gene.

This chain joins TRBV5-1 and TRBJ1-2; D is possibly TRBD1 (5 bases). The CDR3 spans 15 residues. Germline loops: CDR1 SGHRS, CDR2 YFSETQ. V was shortened by 0 bases and J by 8 bases, with 17 bases between the two germline ends. CDR3 protein: CASSLEAGDPQGYTF. The CDR3 coding sequence is TGCGCCAGCAGCTTGGAGGCGGGGGACCCCCAAGGCTACACCTTC.

About this clonotype: A much larger clone lies one base from this, so it may be a read error. V gene TRBV7-3 combines with J gene TRBJ2-5; 7 nucleotides match TRBD2. The CDR3 covers 14 residues. Germline V gene data show CDR1 as SGHTA and CDR2 as FQGTGA. Losses at the gene ends were 5 bases for V and 4 bases for J; bases not matched to a gene: 7. CDR3 bases: TGTGCCAGCAGCCGAGCGGGGCCCGGAGAGACCCAGTACTTC. Its protein product is CASSRAGPGETQYF.

The genes are TRBV7-9 and TRBJ2-1; 9 bases fit TRBD1. This CDR3 is built from 15 residues. The V gene end was trimmed by 5 bases and the J gene end by 3 bases; junction bases not matched to a gene: 5. From germline, CDR1 is SEHNR and CDR2 FQNEAQ (reference sequence). The DNA for the CDR3 is TGTGCCAGCAGCCCAACAGGGGGCGGCTACAATGAGCAGTTCTTC. This sequence encodes CASSPTGGGYNEQFF.

This clonotype came up many times. This chain connects TRBV7-9 to TRBJ2-3; TRBD2 matches 7 bases. The CDR3 sequence is 12 residues long. Germline trimming cut 3 bases from V and 10 bases from J; bases unmatched to any gene: 4. CDR1 is SEHNR and CDR2 is FQNEAQ in the germline V gene (reference sequence). CDR3 nucleotides: TGTGCCAGCAGCTTCGGGGGGATCCCGCAGTATTTT. Protein product: CASSFGGIPQYF.

This clonotype was seen a handful of times. The rearrangement uses TRBV11-2 and TRBJ2-1, with 12 bases that match TRBD2. The CDR3 spans 16 residues. Germline V gene sequence: CDR1 SGHAT, CDR2 FQNNGV. Losses at the gene ends were 1 base for V and 9 bases for J; bases not matched to a gene: 7. The CDR3: CASSLALAGGPGEQFF. The CDR3 bases are TGTGCCAGCAGCTTAGCCCTAGCGGGGGGGCCAGGTGAGCAGTTCTTC.

The chain has TRBV20-1 and TRBJ2-5; no reliable D call. Germline V lookup: CDR1 DFQATT, CDR2 SNEGSKA (reference sequence). The CDR3 is 12 residues long. Trimming removed 6 bases from V and 2 bases from J, with 10 bases in between. CDR3 sequence (DNA): TGCAGTGCCCGGTACTCACAAGAGACCCAGTACTTC. As protein: CSARYSQETQYF.

The chain joins TRBV3-1 to TRBJ2-1; D might be TRBD1 or TRBD2, each matching 6 bases. The length of the CDR3 is 13 residues. With 8 bases removed from V and 8 bases from J, the gap between germline ends came to 16 bases. Germline assignment: CDR1 LGHDT and CDR2 YNNKEL (reference sequence). For the CDR3, the DNA is TGTGCCAGCGGCTGGGGGGCCACGTATGAGCAGTTCTTC. Translating it yields CASGWGATYEQFF.

At least ten counts were recorded for this clonotype. The gene calls are TRBV2 and TRBJ2-2; TRBD1 matches at 7 bases. Trimming removed 8 bases from V and 1 base from J; junction bases left unmatched: 7. CDR1 and CDR2 from the germline V gene are SNHLY and FYNNEI. This CDR3 has 15 residues. The CDR3 here is CASVTGALNTGELFF. The CDR3, as DNA: TGTGCCAGCGTAACAGGGGCACTGAACACCGGGGAGCTGTTTTTT. Drawing the rest from reference TRBV2 and TRBJ2-2, the complete variable domain is EPEVTQTPSHQVTQMGQEVILRCVPISNHLYFYWYRQILGQKVEFLVSFYNNEISEKSEIFDDQFSVERPDGSNFTLKIRSTKLEDSAMYFCASVTGALNTGELFFGEGSRLTVL.